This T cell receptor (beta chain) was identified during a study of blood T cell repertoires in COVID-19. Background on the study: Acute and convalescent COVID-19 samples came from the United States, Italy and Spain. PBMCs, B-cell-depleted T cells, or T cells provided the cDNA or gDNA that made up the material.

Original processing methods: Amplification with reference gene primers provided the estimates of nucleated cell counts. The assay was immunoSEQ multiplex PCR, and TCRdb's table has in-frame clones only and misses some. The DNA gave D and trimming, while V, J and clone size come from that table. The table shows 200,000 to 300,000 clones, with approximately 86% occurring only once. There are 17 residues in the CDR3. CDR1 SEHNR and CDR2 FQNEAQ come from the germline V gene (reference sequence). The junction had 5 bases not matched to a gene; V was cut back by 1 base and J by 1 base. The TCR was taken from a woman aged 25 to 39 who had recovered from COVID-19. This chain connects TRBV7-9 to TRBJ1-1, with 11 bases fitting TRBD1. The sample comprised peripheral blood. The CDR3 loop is CASSLGTGGLGNTEAFF. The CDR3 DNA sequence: TGTGCCAGCAGCTTAGGGACAGGGGGCTTAGGGAACACTGAAGCTTTCTTT.